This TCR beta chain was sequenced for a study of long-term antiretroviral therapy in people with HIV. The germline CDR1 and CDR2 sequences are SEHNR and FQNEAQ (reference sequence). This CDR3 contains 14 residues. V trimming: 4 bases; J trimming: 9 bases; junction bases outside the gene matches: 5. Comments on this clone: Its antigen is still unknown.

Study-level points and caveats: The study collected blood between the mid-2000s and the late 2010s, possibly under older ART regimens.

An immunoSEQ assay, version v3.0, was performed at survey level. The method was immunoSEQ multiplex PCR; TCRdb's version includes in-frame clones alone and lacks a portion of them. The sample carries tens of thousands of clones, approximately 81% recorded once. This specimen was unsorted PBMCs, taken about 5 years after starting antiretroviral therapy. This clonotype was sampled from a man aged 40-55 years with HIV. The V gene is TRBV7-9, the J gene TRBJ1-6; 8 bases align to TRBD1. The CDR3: CASSSDRVSSPLHF. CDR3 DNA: TGTGCCAGCAGCTCGGACAGGGTTAGTTCACCCCTCCACTTT.